This TCR beta chain was captured in a study of OX40 agonist ivuxolimab in advanced cancers. Study details: People who had prior anti-PD-1, anti-PD-L1 or anti-CTLA-4 therapy could take part, and 40% had some.

Concerning this clone: Its antigen is still unknown.

The CDR3 contains 14 residues. Study-wide results and caveats: The study found among the lowest clonal expansion in partial responders at 0.1-3.0 mg/kg. Among some nonresponders, normalized T-cell clonal expansion was also low. Clonal expansion from baseline to week 6 occurred in both CD4+ and CD8+ T cells.

The data were produced by immunoSEQ multiplex PCR, yet TCRdb's version contains in-frame clones alone and is incomplete. The repertoire consists of 80,000 or so clones, with under 90% occurring once and the leading ten covering over 6%. This chain joins TRBV21-1 and TRBJ1-2; TRBD1, the table's D call, was not compared with the DNA. TRBV21-1 is tagged as a pseudogene. The clonotype originates from an adult with an advanced solid tumor such as melanoma, head and neck, liver or kidney cancer. The sample consisted of CD4+ or CD8+ T cells sorted from blood, taken in a trial of the OX40 agonist ivuxolimab. DNA of the CDR3: TGTGCCAGCAGTCACGCCAGGGGGCGAGGTGGCTACACCTTC. As protein: CASSHARGRGGYTF.